The TCR beta chain described here comes from a study of cytomegalovirus exposure and HLA in healthy donors. Overall study findings and caveats: The productive fraction for most TCR beta V segments was about 87% or about 30% in an earlier analysis.

With respect to this clone: Its matching antigen is unknown.

It was with 60 Vbeta and 13 Jbeta primers that the PCR ran. Using immunoSEQ multiplex PCR, the repertoire was profiled, and TCRdb retains in-frame clones only, with some absent. This sample yields about 190,000 clones, of which around 83% are seen a single time; 1.5% to 2% belongs to the top ten. With 1 base removed from V and 2 bases from J, the gap between germline ends came to 9 bases. The CDR3 runs 15 residues. Per the germline V gene, CDR1 is SGHRS and CDR2 is YFSETQ. The receptor's source is a man between 40 and 49 years old in good health and CMV-seropositive. Specimen: PBMCs. V usage is TRBV5-1 and J usage is TRBJ2-2; TRBD1 might be the D (5 bases). The CDR3: CASSLQGLNTGELFF. The CDR3 DNA reads TGCGCCAGCAGCTTGCAGGGATTAAACACCGGGGAGCTGTTTTTT. The entire variable domain, with the rest obtained from reference TRBV5-1 and TRBJ2-2, is as follows: KAGVTQTPRYLIKTRGQQVTLSCSPISGHRSVSWYQQTPGQGLQFLFEYFSETQRNKGNFPGRFSGRQFSNSRSEMNVSTLELGDSALYLCASSLQGLNTGELFFGEGSRLTVL.